What follows are 5 T cell receptor beta chains derived from one specimen sequenced in a study of shared clonotypes between healthy human individuals. Clones were read by immunoSEQ multiplex PCR, and TCRdb kept only the in-frame ones, dropping some. Of fewer than 1.6 million clones detected, roughly 98.5% appear once; the ten largest clones hold under 0.45%. Sequenced material: naive CD4+ T cells sorted from blood. Subset: CD45RA+ positively selected. The receptors shown here come from a man aged 25-45 years in good health.

This clone appeared once. The chain employs TRBV6-5 and TRBJ2-7, with 8 bases fitting TRBD1. This CDR3 is built from 14 residues. Germline values: CDR1 MNHEY, CDR2 SVGAGI. The ends lost 5 bases at V and 2 bases at J; junction bases unmatched: 5. CDR3 in DNA: TGTGCCAGCAGTCGGACAGGGTCTCCCTACGAGCAGTACTTC. Its translation: CASSRTGSPYEQYF.

The chain carries TRBV9 and TRBJ1-5; D call uncertain. This CDR3 comprises 13 residues. In germline, CDR1 is SGDLS, CDR2 YYNGEE. Trimming stripped 0 bases from V and 6 bases from J, with 7 bases between. In DNA, the CDR3 is TGTGCCAGCAGCGTAGCCGACGGTCAGCCCCAGCATTTT. Protein sequence: CASSVADGQPQHF.

The J gene is TRBJ2-2, the V gene TRBV30, with 11 bases matching TRBD2. CDR1 is GTSNPN, CDR2 SVGIG, per germline (reference sequence). CDR3 length equals 15 residues. Unmatched junction bases numbered 4, after V lost 0 bases and J lost 7 bases. This CDR3 is CAWSVGLAGGGELFF. The CDR3 bases are TGTGCCTGGAGTGTAGGGCTAGCGGGAGGCGGGGAGCTGTTTTTT. Looking up the rest from reference TRBV30 and TRBJ2-2 gives the full variable domain: SQTIHQWPATLVQPVGSPLSLECTVEGTSNPNLYWYRQAAGRGLQLLFYSVGIGQISSEVPQNLSASRPQDRQFILSSKKLLLSDSGFYLCAWSVGLAGGGELFFGEGSRLTVL.

The chain carries TRBV27 and TRBJ2-7, with 8 bases aligning to TRBD2. CDR3 length: 16 amino acids. J was trimmed by 2 bases and V by 5 bases; bases with no gene match: 11. Per the germline V gene, CDR1 is MNHEY and CDR2 is SMNVEV (reference sequence). The CDR3 protein is CASSPRAGAGAYEQYF. Written as DNA, the CDR3 is TGTGCCAGCAGTCCCCGAGCGGGAGCGGGGGCCTACGAGCAGTACTTC.

In regard to this clone: The junction departs from germline at one end; a sequencing error may be responsible. The J gene is TRBJ2-7, the V gene TRBV14, with TRBD2 identical over 11 bases. Germline V CDR1 and CDR2: SGHDN, FVKESK. CDR3 length: 14 residues. In DNA, the CDR3 is TGTGCCAGCAGCCAAGCGGGACTAGCGGAGCCCGTCCGCTTC. Its protein product is CASSQAGLAEPVRF.